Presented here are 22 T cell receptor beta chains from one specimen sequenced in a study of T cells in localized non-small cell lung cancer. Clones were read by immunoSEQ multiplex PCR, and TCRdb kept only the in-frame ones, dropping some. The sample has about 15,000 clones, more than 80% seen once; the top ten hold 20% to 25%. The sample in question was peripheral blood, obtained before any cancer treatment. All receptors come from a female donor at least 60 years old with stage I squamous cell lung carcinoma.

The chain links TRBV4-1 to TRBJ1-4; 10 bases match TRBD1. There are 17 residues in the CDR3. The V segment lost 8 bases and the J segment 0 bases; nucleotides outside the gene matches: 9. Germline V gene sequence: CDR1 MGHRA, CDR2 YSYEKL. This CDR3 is CASAMRTGGTTNEKLFF. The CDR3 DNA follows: TGCGCCAGCGCCATGAGGACAGGGGGAACAACTAATGAAAAACTGTTTTTT.

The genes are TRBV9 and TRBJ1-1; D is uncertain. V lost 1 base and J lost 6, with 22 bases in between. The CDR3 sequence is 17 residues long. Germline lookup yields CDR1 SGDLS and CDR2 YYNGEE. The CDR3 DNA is TGTGCCAGCAGCGTATTTCCGGGAGGAACTTTCTCTGCTGAAGCTTTCTTT. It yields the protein CASSVFPGGTFSAEAFF.

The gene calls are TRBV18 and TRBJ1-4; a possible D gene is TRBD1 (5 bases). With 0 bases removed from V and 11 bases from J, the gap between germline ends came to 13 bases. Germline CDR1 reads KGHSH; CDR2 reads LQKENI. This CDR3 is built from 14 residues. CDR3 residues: CASSPPNPGRKLFF. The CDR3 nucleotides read TGTGCCAGCTCACCACCGAACCCAGGGAGGAAACTGTTTTTT.

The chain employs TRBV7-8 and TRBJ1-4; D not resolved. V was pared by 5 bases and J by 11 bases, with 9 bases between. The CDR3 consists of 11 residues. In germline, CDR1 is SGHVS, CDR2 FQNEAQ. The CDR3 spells CASSPAGKLFF. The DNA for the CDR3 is TGTGCCAGCAGCCCGGCGGGGAAACTGTTTTTT.

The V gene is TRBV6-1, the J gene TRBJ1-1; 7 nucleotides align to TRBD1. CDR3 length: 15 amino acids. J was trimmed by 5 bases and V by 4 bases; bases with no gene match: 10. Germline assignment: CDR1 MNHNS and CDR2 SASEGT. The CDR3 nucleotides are TGTGCCAGCAGTGTTAGTAACAGGGGAAGGACTGAAGCTTTCTTT. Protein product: CASSVSNRGRTEAFF.

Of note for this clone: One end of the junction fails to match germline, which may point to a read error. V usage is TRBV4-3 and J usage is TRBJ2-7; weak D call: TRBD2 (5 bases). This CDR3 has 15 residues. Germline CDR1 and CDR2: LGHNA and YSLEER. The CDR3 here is CASSQEPGSLYEQCF. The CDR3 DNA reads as TGCGCCAGCAGCCAAGAGCCGGGATCCTTATACGAGCAGTGCTTC.

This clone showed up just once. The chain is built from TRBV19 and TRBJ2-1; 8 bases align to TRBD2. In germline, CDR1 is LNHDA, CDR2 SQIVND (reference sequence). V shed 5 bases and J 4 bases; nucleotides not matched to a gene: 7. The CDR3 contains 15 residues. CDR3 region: CASSAAGGSYNEQFF. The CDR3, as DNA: TGTGCCAGTAGTGCCGCGGGGGGTTCATACAATGAGCAGTTCTTC.

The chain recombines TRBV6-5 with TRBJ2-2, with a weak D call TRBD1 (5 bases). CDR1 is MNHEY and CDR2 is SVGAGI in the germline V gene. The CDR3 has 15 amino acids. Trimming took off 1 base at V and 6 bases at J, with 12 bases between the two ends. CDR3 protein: CASSYFREVAGELFF. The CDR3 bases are TGTGCCAGCAGTTACTTCAGGGAAGTGGCCGGGGAGCTGTTTTTT.

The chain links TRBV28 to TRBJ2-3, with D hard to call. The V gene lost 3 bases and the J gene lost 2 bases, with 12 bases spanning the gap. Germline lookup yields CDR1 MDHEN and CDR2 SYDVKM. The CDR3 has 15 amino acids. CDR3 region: CASSLPTEITDTQYF. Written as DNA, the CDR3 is TGTGCCAGCAGTTTGCCGACCGAGATCACAGATACGCAGTATTTT.

CDR3 nucleotides: TGTGCCAGCAGTTACAGCGGTGTTAGCGGGATTAATGAGCAGTTCTTC. This encodes CASSYSGVSGINEQFF. The chain couples TRBV6-5 to TRBJ2-1; 8 positions match TRBD2. V lost 2 bases and J lost 7; bases outside the gene matches: 10. CDR3 length: 16 residues. Per germline, CDR1 MNHEY and CDR2 SVGAGI.

This chain's CDR3 is CATSRDREDTGELFF. As DNA, the CDR3 is TGTGCCACCAGCAGAGACAGGGAGGACACCGGGGAGCTGTTTTTT. This sequence joins TRBV15 and TRBJ2-2, with TRBD2 as a possible D gene (6 bases). This CDR3 comprises 15 residues. In germline, CDR1 is LNHNV, CDR2 YYDKDF (reference sequence). The V end lost 0 bases, the J end lost 3 bases, and 8 bases lay between the germline ends.

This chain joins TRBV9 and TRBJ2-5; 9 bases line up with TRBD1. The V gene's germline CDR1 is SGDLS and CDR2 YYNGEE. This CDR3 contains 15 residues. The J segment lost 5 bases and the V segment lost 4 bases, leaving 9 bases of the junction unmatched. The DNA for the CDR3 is TGTGCCAGCAGCCTCGGGACAGGGCAAAGGGAGACCCAGTACTTC. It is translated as CASSLGTGQRETQYF.

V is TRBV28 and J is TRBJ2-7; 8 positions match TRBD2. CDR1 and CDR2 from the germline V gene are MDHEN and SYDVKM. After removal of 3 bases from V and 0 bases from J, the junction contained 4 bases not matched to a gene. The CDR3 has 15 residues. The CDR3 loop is CASSFTLAASYEQYF. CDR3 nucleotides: TGTGCCAGCAGTTTTACACTAGCGGCCTCCTACGAGCAGTACTTC.

The CDR3 DNA sequence: TGTGCCAGCTCACCGAGGACAGGGGGAGTACTAGCCGGGGCCAACGTCCTGACTTTC. Translated, it gives CASSPRTGGVLAGANVLTF. The J gene is TRBJ2-6, the V gene TRBV18; 10 bases are a match to TRBD1. Germline values: CDR1 KGHSH, CDR2 LQKENI. The CDR3 covers 19 residues. Trimming removed 3 bases from V and 4 bases from J; junction bases left unmatched: 12.

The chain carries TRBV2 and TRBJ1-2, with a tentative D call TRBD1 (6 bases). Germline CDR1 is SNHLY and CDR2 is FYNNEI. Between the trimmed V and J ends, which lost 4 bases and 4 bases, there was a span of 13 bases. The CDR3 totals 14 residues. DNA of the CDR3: TGTGCCAGCAGTGTACAGGGAGTAGCCTATGGCTACACCTTC. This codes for CASSVQGVAYGYTF. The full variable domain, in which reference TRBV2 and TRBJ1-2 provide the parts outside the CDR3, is EPEVTQTPSHQVTQMGQEVILRCVPISNHLYFYWYRQILGQKVEFLVSFYNNEISEKSEIFDDQFSVERPDGSNFTLKIRSTKLEDSAMYFCASSVQGVAYGYTFGSGTRLTVV.

The CDR3 bases are TGTGCCACCAGCAGAGACGGGGGGGCCACTGAAGCTTTCTTT. Encoded protein: CATSRDGGATEAFF. The chain couples TRBV15 to TRBJ1-1, with D possibly being TRBD1 (6 bases). Between the trimmed V and J ends, which lost 0 bases and 4 bases, there was a span of 9 bases. Germline CDR1 reads LNHNV; CDR2 reads YYDKDF (reference sequence). CDR3 length equals 14 residues.

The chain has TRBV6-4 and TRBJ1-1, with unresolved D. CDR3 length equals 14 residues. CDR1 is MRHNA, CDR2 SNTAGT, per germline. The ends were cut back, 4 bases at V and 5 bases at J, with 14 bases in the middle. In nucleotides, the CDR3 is TGTGCCAGCAGTGTAGGAGGAATCAGGACTGAAGCTTTCTTT. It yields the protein CASSVGGIRTEAFF.

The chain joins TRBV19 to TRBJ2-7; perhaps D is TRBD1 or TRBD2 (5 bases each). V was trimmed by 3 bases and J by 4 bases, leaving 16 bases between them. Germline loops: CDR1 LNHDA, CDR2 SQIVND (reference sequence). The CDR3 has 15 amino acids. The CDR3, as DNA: TGTGCCAGTAGTATGAGAGGGGTCAACGAATACGAGCAGTACTTC. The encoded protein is CASSMRGVNEYEQYF. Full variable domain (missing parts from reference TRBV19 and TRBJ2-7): DGGITQSPKYLFRKEGQNVTLSCEQNLNHDAMYWYRQDPGQGLRLIYYSQIVNDFQKGDIAEGYSVSREKKESFPLTVTSAQKNPTAFYLCASSMRGVNEYEQYFGPGTRLTVT.

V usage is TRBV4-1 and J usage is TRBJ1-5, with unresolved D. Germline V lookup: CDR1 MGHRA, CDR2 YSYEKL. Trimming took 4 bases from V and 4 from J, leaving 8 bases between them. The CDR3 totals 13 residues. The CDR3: CASSRQWNQPQHF. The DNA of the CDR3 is TGCGCCAGCAGCCGGCAATGGAATCAGCCCCAGCATTTT.

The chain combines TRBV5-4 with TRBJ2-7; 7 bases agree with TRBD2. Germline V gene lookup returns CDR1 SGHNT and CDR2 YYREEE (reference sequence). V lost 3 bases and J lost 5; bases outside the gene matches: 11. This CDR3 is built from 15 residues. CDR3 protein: CASSSGGNIVHEQYF. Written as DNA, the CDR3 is TGTGCCAGCAGCTCGGGGGGAAATATCGTCCACGAGCAGTACTTC.

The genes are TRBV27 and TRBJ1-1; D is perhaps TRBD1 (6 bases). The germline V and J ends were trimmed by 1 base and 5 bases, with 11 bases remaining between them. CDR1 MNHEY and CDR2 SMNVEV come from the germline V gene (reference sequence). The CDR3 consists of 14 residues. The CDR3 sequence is CASSLYRGATEAFF. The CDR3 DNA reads TGTGCCAGCAGTTTATATCGGGGGGCGACTGAAGCTTTCTTT.

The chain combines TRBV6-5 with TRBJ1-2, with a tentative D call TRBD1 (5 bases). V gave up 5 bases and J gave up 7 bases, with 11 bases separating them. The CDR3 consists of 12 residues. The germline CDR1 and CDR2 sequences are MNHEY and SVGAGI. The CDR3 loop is CASSVGTGGYTF. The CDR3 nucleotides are TGTGCCAGCAGTGTGGGGACGGGTGGCTACACCTTC.